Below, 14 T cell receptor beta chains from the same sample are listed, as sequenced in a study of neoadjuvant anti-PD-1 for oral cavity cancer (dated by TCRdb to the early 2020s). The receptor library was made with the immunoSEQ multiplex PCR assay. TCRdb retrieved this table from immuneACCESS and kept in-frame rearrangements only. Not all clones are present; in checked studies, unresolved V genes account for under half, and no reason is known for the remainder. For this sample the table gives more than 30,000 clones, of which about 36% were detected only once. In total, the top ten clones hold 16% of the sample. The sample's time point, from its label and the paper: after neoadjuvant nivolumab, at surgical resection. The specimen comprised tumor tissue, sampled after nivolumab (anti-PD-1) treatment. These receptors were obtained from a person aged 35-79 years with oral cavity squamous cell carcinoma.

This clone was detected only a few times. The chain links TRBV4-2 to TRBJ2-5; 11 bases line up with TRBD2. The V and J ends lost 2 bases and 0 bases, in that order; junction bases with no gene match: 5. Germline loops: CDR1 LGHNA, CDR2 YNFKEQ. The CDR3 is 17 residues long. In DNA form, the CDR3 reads TGTGCCAGCAGCCAAAAATCGACTAGCGGGAACCAAGAGACCCAGTACTTC. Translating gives CASSQKSTSGNQETQYF.

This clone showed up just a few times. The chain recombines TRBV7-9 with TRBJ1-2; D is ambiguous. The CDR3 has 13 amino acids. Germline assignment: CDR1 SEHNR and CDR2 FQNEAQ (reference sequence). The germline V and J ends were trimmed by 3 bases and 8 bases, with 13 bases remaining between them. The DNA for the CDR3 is TGTGCCAGCAGCTTGCAGGCAGGTCAGGGCTACACCTTC. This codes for CASSLQAGQGYTF.

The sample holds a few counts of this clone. CDR3 nucleotide sequence: TGTGCCAGCAGCGAGACAGTCGACACTGAAGCTTTCTTT. Translated: CASSETVDTEAFF. The chain carries TRBV6-5 and TRBJ1-1, with a weak D call TRBD1 (5 bases). The V gene's germline CDR1 is MNHEY and CDR2 SVGAGI. CDR3 size: 13 residues. V lost 6 bases to trimming and J lost 3 bases, with 11 bases between them.

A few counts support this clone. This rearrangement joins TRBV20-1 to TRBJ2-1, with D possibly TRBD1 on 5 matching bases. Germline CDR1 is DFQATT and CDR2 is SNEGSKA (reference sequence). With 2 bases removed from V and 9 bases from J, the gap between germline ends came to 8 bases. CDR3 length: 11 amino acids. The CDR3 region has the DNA TGCAGTGCTAGATTTGGGGCTGAGCAGTTCTTC. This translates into CSARFGAEQFF.

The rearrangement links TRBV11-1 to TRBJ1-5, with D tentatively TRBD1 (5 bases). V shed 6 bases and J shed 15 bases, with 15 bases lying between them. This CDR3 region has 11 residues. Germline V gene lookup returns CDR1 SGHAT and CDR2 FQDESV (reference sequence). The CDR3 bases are TGTGCCAGCAGTCCAAGGGACGCTTCGCATTTT. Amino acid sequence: CASSPRDASHF.

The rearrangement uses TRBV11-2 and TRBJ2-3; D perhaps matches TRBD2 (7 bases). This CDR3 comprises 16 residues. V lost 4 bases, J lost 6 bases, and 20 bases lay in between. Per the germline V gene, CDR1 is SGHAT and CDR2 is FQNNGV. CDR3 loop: CASSWDFEGGPDTQYF. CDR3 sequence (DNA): TGTGCCAGCAGCTGGGATTTTGAGGGGGGGCCGGATACGCAGTATTTT.

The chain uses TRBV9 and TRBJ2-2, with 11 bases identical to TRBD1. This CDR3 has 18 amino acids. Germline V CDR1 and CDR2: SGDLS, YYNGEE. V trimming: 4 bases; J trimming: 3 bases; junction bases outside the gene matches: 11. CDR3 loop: CASSSRTGGFPYTGELFF. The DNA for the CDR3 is TGTGCCAGCAGCTCCCGGACAGGGGGCTTCCCGTACACCGGGGAGCTGTTTTTT.

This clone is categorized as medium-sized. CDR3 sequence: CASSQAGITEAFF. The CDR3 nucleotides read TGTGCCAGCAGCCAAGCTGGGATCACTGAAGCTTTCTTT. The chain combines TRBV4-2 with TRBJ1-1; D unclear. The CDR3 spans 13 residues. V was trimmed by 1 base and J by 4 bases, leaving 7 bases between them. In germline, CDR1 is LGHNA, CDR2 YNFKEQ.

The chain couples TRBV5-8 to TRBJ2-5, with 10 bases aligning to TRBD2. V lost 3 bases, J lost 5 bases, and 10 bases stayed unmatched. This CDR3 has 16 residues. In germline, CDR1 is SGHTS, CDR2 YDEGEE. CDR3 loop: CASSSAAGGPGETQYF. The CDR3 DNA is TGTGCCAGCAGCTCCGCAGCGGGAGGGCCGGGGGAGACCCAGTACTTC. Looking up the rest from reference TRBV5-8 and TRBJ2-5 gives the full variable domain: EAGVTQSPTHLIKTRGQQATLRCSPISGHTSVYWYQQALGLGLQFLLWYDEGEERNRGNFPPRFSGRQFPNYSSELNVNALELEDSALYLCASSSAAGGPGETQYFGPGTRLLVL.

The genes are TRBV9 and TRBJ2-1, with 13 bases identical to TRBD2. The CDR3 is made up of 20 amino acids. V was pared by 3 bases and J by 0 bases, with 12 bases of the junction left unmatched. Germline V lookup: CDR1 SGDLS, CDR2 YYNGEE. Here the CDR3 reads CASSAPGTSGTQSSYNEQFF. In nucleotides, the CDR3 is TGTGCCAGCAGCGCTCCCGGGACTAGCGGGACGCAAAGCTCCTACAATGAGCAGTTCTTC.

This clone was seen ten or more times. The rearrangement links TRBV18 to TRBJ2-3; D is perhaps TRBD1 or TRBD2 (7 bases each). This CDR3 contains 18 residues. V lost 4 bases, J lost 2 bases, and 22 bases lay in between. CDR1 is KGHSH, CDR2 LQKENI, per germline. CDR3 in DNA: TGTGCCAGCTCACTCGAACTCCCTGCAGGGGGGGACACAGATACGCAGTATTTT. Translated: CASSLELPAGGDTDTQYF. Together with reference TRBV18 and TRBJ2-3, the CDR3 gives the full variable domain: NAGVMQNPRHLVRRRGQEARLRCSPMKGHSHVYWYRQLPEEGLKFMVYLQKENIIDESGMPKERFSAEFPKEGPSILRIQQVVRGDSAAYFCASSLELPAGGDTDTQYFGPGTRLTVL.

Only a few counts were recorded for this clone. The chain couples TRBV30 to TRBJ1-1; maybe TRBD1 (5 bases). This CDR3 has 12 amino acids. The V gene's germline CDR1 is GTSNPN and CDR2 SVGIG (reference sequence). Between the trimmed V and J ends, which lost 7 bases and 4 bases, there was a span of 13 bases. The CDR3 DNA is TGTGCCTTGTCCCCTAGGGGCACTGAAGCTTTCTTT. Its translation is CALSPRGTEAFF.

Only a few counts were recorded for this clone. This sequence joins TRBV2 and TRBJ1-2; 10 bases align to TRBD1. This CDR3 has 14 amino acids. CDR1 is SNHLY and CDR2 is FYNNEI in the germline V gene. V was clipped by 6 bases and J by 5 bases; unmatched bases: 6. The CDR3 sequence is CASSAVDRGYGYTF. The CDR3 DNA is TGTGCCAGCAGCGCCGTGGACAGGGGGTATGGCTACACCTTC.

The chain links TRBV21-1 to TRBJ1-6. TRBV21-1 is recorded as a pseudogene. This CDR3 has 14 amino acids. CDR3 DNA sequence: TGTGCCAGACTTCACATCTTGGCTAATTCACCCCTCCACTTT. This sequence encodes CARLHILANSPLHF.